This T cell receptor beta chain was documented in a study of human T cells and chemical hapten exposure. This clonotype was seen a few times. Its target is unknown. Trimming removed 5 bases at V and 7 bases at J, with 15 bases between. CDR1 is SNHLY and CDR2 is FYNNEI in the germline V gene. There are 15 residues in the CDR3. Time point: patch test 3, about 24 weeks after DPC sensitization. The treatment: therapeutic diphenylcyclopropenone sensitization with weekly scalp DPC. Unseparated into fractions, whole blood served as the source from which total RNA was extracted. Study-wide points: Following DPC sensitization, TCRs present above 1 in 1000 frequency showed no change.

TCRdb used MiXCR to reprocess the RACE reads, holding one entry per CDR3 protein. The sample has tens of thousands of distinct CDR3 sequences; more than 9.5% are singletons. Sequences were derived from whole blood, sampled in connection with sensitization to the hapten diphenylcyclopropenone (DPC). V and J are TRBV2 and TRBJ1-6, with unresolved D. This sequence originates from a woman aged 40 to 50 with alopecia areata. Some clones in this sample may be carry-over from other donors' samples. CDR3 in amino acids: CASSLGPGGNSPLHF. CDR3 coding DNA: TGTGCCAGCAGTCTCGGGCCCGGAGGGAATTCACCCCTCCACTTT.